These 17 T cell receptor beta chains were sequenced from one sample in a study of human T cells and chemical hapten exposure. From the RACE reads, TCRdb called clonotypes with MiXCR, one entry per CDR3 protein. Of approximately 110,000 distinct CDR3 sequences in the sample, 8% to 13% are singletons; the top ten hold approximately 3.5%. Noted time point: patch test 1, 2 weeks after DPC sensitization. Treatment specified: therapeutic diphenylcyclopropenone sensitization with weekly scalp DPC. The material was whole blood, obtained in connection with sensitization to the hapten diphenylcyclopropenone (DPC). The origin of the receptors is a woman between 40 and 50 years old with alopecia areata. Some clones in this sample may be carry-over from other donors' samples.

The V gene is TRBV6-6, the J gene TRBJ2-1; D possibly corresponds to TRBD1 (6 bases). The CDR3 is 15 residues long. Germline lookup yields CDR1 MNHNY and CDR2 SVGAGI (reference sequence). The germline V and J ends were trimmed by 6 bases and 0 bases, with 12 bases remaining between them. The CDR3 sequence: CASSLGQPSYNEQFF. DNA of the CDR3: TGTGCCAGCAGCTTAGGACAGCCCTCCTACAATGAGCAGTTCTTC.

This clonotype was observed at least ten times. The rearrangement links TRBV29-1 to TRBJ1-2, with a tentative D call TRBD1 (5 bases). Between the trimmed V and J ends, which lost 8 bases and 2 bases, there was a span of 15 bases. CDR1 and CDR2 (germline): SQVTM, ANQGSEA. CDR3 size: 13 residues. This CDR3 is CSFEGEGNYGYTF. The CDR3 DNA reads TGCAGCTTCGAGGGCGAGGGGAACTATGGCTACACCTTC.

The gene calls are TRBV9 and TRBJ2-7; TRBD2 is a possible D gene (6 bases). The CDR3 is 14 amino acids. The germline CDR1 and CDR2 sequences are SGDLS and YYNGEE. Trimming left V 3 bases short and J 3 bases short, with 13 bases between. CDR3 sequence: CASSGLGGHYEQYF. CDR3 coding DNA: TGTGCCAGCAGCGGACTAGGAGGTCACTACGAGCAGTACTTC.

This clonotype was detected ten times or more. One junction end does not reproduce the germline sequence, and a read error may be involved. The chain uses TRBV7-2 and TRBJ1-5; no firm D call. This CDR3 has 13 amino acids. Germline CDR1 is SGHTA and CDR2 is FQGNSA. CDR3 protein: CASTLEANQPQHF. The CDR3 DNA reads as TGTGCCAGCACCTTAGAGGCAAATCAGCCCCAGCATTTT.

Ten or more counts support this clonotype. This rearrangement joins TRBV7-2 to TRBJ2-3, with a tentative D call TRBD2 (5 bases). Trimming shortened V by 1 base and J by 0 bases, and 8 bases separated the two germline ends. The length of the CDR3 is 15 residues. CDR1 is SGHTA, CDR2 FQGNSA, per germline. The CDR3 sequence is CASSLDGKSTDTQYF. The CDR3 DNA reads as TGTGCCAGCAGCTTAGACGGGAAAAGCACAGATACGCAGTATTTT. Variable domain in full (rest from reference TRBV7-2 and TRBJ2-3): GAGVSQSPSNKVTEKGKDVELRCDPISGHTALYWYRQSLGQGLEFLIYFQGNSAPDKSGLPSDRFSAERTGGSVSTLTIQRTQQEDSAVYLCASSLDGKSTDTQYFGPGTRLTVL.

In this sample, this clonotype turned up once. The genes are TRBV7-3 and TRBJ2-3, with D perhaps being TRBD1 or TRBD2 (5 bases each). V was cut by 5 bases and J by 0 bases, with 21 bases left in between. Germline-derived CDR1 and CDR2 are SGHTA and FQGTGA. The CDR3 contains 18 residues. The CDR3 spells CASSPGPPGRGSTDTQYF. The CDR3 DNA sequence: TGTGCCAGCAGCCCCGGCCCGCCGGGAAGGGGCAGCACAGATACGCAGTATTTT.

The CDR3 is CSVYRGPSTEAFF. Written as DNA, the CDR3 is TGCAGCGTCTACCGGGGGCCGTCAACTGAAGCTTTCTTT. The V and J genes are TRBV29-1 and TRBJ1-1; a possible D gene is TRBD1 (6 bases). This CDR3 has 13 residues. Germline CDR1 SQVTM, CDR2 ANQGSEA. Trimming left V 6 bases short and J 5 bases short, with 16 bases between.

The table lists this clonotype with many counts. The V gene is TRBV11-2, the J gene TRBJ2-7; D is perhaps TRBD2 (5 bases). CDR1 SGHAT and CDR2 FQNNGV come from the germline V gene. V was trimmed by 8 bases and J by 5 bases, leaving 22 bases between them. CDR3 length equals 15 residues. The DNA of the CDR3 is TGTGCCAGCTCCGCCCCGGGATTTGCCCCCCACGAGCAGTACTTC. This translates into CASSAPGFAPHEQYF.

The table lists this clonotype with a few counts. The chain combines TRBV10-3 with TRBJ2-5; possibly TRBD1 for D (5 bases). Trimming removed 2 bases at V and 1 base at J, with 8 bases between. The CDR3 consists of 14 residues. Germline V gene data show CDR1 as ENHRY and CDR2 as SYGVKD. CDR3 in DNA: TGTGCCATCAGTGAGGGGGCGGCCCAAGAGACCCAGTACTTC. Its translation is CAISEGAAQETQYF.

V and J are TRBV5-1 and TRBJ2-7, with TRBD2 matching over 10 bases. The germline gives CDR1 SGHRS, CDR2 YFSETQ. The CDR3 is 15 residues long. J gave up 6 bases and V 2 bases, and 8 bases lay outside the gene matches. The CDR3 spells CASSLASGSPREQYF. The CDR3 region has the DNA TGCGCCAGCAGCTTAGCTAGCGGGAGCCCTCGCGAGCAGTACTTC.

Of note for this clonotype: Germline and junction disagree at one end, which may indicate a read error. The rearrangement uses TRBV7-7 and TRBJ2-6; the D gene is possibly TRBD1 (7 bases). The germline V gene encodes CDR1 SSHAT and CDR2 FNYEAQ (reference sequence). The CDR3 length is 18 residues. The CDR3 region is CASSPVGGQTSGANVLTF. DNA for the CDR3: TGTGCTAGCAGCCCCGTCGGGGGACAGACCTCTGGGGCCAACGTCCTGACTTTC.

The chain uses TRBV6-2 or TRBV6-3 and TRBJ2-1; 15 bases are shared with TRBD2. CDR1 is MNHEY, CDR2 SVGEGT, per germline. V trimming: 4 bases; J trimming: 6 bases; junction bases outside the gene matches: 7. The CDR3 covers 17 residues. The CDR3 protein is CASSSGTSGRFSNEQFF. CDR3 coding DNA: TGTGCCAGCAGTTCCGGGACTAGCGGGAGGTTTTCCAATGAGCAGTTCTTC.

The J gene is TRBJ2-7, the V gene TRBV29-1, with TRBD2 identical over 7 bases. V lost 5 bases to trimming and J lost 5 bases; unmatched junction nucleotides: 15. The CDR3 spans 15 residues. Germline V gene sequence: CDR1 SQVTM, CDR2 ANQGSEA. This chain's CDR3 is CSVSSGGRALNEQYF. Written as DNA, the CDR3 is TGCAGCGTTTCCTCTGGGGGGAGGGCGTTGAACGAGCAGTACTTC.

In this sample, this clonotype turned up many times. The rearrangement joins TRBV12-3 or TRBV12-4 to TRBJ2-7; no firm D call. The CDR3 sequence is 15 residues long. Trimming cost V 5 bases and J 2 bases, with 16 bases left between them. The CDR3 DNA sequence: TGTGCCAGCAGTCCCCCTTTGTCCAGCGCCTACGAGCAGTACTTC. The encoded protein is CASSPPLSSAYEQYF.

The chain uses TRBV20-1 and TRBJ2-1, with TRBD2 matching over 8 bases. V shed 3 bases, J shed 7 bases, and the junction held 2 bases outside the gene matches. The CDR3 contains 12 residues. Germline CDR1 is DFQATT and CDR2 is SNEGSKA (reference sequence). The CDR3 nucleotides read TGCAGTGCTAGCGGGGGGGTTAATGAGCAGTTCTTC. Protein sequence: CSASGGVNEQFF.

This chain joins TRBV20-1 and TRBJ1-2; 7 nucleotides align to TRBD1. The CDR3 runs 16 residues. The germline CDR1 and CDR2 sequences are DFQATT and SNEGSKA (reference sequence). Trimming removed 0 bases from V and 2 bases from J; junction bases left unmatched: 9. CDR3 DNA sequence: TGCAGTGCTAGAGATTCTGACAGGGTGCTGAACTATGGCTACACCTTC. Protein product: CSARDSDRVLNYGYTF.

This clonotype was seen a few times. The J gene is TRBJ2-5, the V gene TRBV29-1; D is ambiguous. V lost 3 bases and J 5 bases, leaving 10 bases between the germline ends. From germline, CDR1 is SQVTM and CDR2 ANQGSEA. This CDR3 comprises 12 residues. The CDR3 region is CSVEPQRETQYF. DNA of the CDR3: TGCAGCGTTGAGCCGCAAAGGGAGACCCAGTACTTC.